These T cell receptor beta chains were read from a single sample in a study of T cell responses to AZD1222 COVID-19 vaccine. Profiling relied on immunoSEQ multiplex PCR, and the TCRdb table lists in-frame clones only, not all of them. The sample includes roughly 150,000 clones, roughly 92% of them seen just once. The material was peripheral blood, obtained on day 0 of AZD1222 vaccination. The receptors were gathered from an adult in good health. CDR3s leave out the opening cysteine and the closing phenylalanine or tryptophan.

v_call: TRBV5-4
j_call: TRBJ1-1
cdr3_aa: ASSLDRGRETEAF

v_call: TRBV10-3
j_call: TRBJ1-1
cdr3_aa: AISSGSDTEAF

v_call: TRBV3-1/TRBV3-2
j_call: TRBJ1-1
cdr3_aa: ASSQFLEDTEAF

v_call: TRBV25-1
j_call: TRBJ1-2
cdr3_aa: ASSEFSDSALRGGYT

v_call: TRBV30
j_call: TRBJ1-5
cdr3_aa: AWSVQGAYQPQH

v_call: TRBV10-1
j_call: TRBJ1-1
cdr3_aa: ASGDGNTEAF

v_call: TRBV7-9
j_call: TRBJ1-6
cdr3_aa: ASSPKGDNSPLH

v_call: TRBV5-6
j_call: TRBJ2-3
cdr3_aa: ASSLYGSSTDTQY

v_call: TRBV11-2
j_call: TRBJ1-2
cdr3_aa: ASSSGGGGYT

v_call: TRBV27
j_call: TRBJ2-1
cdr3_aa: ASTTSGSSYNEQF

v_call: TRBV19
j_call: TRBJ1-5
cdr3_aa: ASSTGFNQPQH

v_call: TRBV5-1
j_call: TRBJ2-5
cdr3_aa: ASSLSGGGETQY

v_call: TRBV5-1
j_call: TRBJ1-1
cdr3_aa: ASSASSSGTEAF

v_call: TRBV6-6
j_call: TRBJ1-5
cdr3_aa: ATRLSPNQPQH

v_call: TRBV6-5
j_call: TRBJ1-1
cdr3_aa: ASTLPGTAYTEAF

v_call: TRBV3-1/TRBV3-2
j_call: TRBJ1-1
cdr3_aa: ASSRDSMNTEAF

v_call: TRBV7-9
j_call: TRBJ1-6
cdr3_aa: ASSLQGSYNSPLH

v_call: TRBV19
j_call: TRBJ2-7
cdr3_aa: ASIAAGQY

v_call: TRBV2
j_call: TRBJ1-1
cdr3_aa: ASSAWDRGTEAF

v_call: TRBV7-9
j_call: TRBJ2-7
cdr3_aa: ASSRDSHSYEQY

v_call: TRBV7-2
j_call: TRBJ1-2
cdr3_aa: ASSVDRVAGYT

v_call: TRBV4-3
j_call: TRBJ1-3
cdr3_aa: ASSQDSVASGNTIY

v_call: TRBV9
j_call: TRBJ1-4
cdr3_aa: ASSVGTGPNEKLF

v_call: TRBV6-5
j_call: TRBJ1-6
cdr3_aa: ASRSQGKDSPLH

v_call: TRBV9
j_call: TRBJ2-1
cdr3_aa: ASSVAGSSSYNEQF

v_call: TRBV3-1/TRBV3-2
j_call: TRBJ2-7
cdr3_aa: ASSRWGQAPYEQY

v_call: TRBV9
j_call: TRBJ1-2
cdr3_aa: ASSHNLAGGQGYT

v_call: TRBV6-6
j_call: TRBJ2-6
cdr3_aa: ASTQGYSGANVLT

v_call: TRBV5-5
j_call: TRBJ1-1
cdr3_aa: ASSTGGANPGAF

v_call: TRBV18
j_call: TRBJ1-5
cdr3_aa: ASSPAGGNQPQH

v_call: TRBV4-1
j_call: TRBJ2-7
cdr3_aa: ASSQGTGTYEQY

v_call: TRBV6-6
j_call: TRBJ1-1
cdr3_aa: ASSMTTGTEAF

v_call: TRBV28
j_call: TRBJ1-4
cdr3_aa: ASSSPITVATNEKLF

v_call: TRBV7-9
j_call: TRBJ1-4
cdr3_aa: ASSPLGSGGEKLF

v_call: TRBV5-5
j_call: TRBJ1-4
cdr3_aa: ASSSPTRAGEKLF

v_call: TRBV5-1
j_call: TRBJ1-2
cdr3_aa: ASSVTGDYGYT

v_call: TRBV6-5
j_call: TRBJ1-4
cdr3_aa: ASFEQGYGKLF

v_call: TRBV19
j_call: TRBJ2-5
cdr3_aa: ASSISTQETQY

v_call: TRBV4-1
j_call: TRBJ1-1
cdr3_aa: ASSQEGTGGMNTEAF

v_call: TRBV19
j_call: TRBJ2-5
cdr3_aa: ASSIGQAKTQY

v_call: TRBV5-1
j_call: TRBJ2-3
cdr3_aa: ASAQEGLPRDTQY

v_call: TRBV27
j_call: TRBJ2-3
cdr3_aa: ASSFTLSTDTQY

v_call: TRBV11-1
j_call: TRBJ2-5
cdr3_aa: ASSLDQKETQY

v_call: TRBV4-2
j_call: TRBJ2-7
cdr3_aa: ASSTQVGTVYEQY

v_call: TRBV15
j_call: TRBJ2-7
cdr3_aa: ATSITTSGAYEQY